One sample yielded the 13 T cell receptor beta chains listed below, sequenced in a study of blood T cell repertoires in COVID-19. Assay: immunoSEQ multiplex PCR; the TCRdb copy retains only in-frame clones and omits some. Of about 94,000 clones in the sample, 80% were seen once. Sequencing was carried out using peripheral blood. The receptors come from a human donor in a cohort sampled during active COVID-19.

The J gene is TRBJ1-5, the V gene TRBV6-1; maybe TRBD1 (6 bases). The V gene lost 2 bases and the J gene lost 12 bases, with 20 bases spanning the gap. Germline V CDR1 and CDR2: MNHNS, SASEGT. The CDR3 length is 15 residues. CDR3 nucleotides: TGTGCCAGCAGTGAAAATAGTTGGGGCGAGGGGGTCCAGCATTTT. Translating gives CASSENSWGEGVQHF.

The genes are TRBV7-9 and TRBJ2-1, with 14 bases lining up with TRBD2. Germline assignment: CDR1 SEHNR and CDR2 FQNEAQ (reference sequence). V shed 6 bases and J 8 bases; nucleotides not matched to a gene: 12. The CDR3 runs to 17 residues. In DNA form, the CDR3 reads TGTGCCAGCAGTTACCTAGGGACTAGCGGGAGTTCGGATGAGCAGTTCTTC. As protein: CASSYLGTSGSSDEQFF.

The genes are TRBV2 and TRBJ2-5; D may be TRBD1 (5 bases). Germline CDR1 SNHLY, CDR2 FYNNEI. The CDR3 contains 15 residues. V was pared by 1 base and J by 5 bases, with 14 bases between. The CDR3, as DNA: TGTGCCAGCAGTGAAGAGGGGTCGTTGGGGGAGACCCAGTACTTC. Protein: CASSEEGSLGETQYF.

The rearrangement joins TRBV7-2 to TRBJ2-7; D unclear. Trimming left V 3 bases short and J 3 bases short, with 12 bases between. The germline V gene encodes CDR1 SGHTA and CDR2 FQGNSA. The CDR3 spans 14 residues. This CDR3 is CASSFSPSNYEQYF. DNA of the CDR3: TGTGCCAGCAGCTTTAGTCCCTCGAACTACGAGCAGTACTTC.

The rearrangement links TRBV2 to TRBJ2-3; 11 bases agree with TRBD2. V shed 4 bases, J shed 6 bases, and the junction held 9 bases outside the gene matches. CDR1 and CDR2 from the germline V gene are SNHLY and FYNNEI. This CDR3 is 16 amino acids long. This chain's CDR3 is CASSVEGTSGGDTQYF. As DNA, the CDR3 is TGTGCCAGCAGTGTAGAGGGGACTAGCGGAGGGGATACGCAGTATTTT.

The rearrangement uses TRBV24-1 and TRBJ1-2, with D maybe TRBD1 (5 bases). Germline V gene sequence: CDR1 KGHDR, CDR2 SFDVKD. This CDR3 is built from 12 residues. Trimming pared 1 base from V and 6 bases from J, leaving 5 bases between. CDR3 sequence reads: CATSDLGDGYTF. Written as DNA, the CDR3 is TGTGCCACCAGTGATTTAGGGGATGGCTACACCTTC.

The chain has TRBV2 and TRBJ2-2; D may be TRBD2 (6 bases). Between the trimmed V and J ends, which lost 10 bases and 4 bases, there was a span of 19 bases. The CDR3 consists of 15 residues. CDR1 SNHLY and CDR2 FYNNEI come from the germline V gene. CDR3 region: CATLRSGVATGELFF. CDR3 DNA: TGTGCCACCCTGCGGTCGGGAGTGGCCACCGGGGAGCTGTTTTTT.

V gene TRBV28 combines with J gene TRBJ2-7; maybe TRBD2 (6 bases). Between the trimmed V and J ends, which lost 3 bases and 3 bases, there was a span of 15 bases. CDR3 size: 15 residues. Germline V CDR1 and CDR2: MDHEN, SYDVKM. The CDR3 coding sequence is TGTGCCAGCAGTTTTATTATGGCGGGGCGCTACGAGCAGTACTTC. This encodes CASSFIMAGRYEQYF.

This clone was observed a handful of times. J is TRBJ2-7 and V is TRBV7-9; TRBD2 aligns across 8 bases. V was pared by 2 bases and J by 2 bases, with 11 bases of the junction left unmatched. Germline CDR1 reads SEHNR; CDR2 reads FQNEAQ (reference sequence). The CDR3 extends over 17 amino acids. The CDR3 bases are TGTGCCAGCAGCTTACGACTAGCGAGCCCGGGGACCTACGAGCAGTACTTC. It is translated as CASSLRLASPGTYEQYF.

The CDR3 loop is CASSPLRTGRGPGNTIYF. The CDR3 DNA sequence: TGTGCCAGCAGCCCCCTTCGGACAGGGAGGGGCCCTGGAAACACCATATATTTT. The chain links TRBV7-8 to TRBJ1-3; 8 bases agree with TRBD1. The CDR3 consists of 18 residues. V was pared by 5 bases and J by 2 bases, with 14 bases of the junction left unmatched. Germline CDR1 SGHVS, CDR2 FQNEAQ.

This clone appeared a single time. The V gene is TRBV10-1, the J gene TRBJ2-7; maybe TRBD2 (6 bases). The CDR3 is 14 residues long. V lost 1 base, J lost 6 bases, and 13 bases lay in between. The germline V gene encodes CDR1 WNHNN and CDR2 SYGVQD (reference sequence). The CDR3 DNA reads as TGCGCCAGCAGTGAGTTGGGGGAGGCGGTCGAGCAGTACTTC. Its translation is CASSELGEAVEQYF.

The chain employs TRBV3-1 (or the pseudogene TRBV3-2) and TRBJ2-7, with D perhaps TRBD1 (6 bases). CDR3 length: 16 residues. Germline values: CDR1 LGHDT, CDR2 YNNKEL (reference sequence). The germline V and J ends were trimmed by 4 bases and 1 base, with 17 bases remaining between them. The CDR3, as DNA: TGTGCCAGCAGCCTGGCGATAGGACAGCCTTCCTACGAGCAGTACTTC. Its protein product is CASSLAIGQPSYEQYF.

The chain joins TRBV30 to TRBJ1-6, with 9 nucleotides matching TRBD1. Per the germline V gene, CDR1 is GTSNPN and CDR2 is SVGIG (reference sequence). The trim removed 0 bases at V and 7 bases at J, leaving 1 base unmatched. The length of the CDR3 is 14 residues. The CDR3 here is CAWSVTGGNSPLHF. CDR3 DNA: TGTGCCTGGAGTGTGACAGGGGGGAATTCACCCCTCCACTTT.